This T cell receptor beta chain originates from a study of blood T cell repertoires in COVID-19. Study at large: Sample material is recorded as cDNA or gDNA derived from T cells, B-cell-depleted T cells, or PBMCs.

Profiled with immunoSEQ multiplex PCR; TCRdb holds only in-frame clones, not every one. This table has 100,000 to 150,000 clones, around nine tenths appearing once. V was trimmed by 4 bases and J by 2 bases, leaving 16 bases between them. The V gene's germline CDR1 is SGHRS and CDR2 YFSETQ. The CDR3 spans 16 residues. V gene TRBV5-1 combines with J gene TRBJ1-3, with D hard to call. Sequencing input: peripheral blood. This TCR was sampled from a middle-aged man with active or convalescent COVID-19. The chain's CDR3 is CASSPDTSLPGNTIYF. CDR3 DNA: TGCGCCAGCAGCCCCGACACGTCGCTGCCTGGAAACACCATATATTTT. The entire variable domain, with the rest obtained from reference TRBV5-1 and TRBJ1-3, is as follows: KAGVTQTPRYLIKTRGQQVTLSCSPISGHRSVSWYQQTPGQGLQFLFEYFSETQRNKGNFPGRFSGRQFSNSRSEMNVSTLELGDSALYLCASSPDTSLPGNTIYFGEGSWLTVV.